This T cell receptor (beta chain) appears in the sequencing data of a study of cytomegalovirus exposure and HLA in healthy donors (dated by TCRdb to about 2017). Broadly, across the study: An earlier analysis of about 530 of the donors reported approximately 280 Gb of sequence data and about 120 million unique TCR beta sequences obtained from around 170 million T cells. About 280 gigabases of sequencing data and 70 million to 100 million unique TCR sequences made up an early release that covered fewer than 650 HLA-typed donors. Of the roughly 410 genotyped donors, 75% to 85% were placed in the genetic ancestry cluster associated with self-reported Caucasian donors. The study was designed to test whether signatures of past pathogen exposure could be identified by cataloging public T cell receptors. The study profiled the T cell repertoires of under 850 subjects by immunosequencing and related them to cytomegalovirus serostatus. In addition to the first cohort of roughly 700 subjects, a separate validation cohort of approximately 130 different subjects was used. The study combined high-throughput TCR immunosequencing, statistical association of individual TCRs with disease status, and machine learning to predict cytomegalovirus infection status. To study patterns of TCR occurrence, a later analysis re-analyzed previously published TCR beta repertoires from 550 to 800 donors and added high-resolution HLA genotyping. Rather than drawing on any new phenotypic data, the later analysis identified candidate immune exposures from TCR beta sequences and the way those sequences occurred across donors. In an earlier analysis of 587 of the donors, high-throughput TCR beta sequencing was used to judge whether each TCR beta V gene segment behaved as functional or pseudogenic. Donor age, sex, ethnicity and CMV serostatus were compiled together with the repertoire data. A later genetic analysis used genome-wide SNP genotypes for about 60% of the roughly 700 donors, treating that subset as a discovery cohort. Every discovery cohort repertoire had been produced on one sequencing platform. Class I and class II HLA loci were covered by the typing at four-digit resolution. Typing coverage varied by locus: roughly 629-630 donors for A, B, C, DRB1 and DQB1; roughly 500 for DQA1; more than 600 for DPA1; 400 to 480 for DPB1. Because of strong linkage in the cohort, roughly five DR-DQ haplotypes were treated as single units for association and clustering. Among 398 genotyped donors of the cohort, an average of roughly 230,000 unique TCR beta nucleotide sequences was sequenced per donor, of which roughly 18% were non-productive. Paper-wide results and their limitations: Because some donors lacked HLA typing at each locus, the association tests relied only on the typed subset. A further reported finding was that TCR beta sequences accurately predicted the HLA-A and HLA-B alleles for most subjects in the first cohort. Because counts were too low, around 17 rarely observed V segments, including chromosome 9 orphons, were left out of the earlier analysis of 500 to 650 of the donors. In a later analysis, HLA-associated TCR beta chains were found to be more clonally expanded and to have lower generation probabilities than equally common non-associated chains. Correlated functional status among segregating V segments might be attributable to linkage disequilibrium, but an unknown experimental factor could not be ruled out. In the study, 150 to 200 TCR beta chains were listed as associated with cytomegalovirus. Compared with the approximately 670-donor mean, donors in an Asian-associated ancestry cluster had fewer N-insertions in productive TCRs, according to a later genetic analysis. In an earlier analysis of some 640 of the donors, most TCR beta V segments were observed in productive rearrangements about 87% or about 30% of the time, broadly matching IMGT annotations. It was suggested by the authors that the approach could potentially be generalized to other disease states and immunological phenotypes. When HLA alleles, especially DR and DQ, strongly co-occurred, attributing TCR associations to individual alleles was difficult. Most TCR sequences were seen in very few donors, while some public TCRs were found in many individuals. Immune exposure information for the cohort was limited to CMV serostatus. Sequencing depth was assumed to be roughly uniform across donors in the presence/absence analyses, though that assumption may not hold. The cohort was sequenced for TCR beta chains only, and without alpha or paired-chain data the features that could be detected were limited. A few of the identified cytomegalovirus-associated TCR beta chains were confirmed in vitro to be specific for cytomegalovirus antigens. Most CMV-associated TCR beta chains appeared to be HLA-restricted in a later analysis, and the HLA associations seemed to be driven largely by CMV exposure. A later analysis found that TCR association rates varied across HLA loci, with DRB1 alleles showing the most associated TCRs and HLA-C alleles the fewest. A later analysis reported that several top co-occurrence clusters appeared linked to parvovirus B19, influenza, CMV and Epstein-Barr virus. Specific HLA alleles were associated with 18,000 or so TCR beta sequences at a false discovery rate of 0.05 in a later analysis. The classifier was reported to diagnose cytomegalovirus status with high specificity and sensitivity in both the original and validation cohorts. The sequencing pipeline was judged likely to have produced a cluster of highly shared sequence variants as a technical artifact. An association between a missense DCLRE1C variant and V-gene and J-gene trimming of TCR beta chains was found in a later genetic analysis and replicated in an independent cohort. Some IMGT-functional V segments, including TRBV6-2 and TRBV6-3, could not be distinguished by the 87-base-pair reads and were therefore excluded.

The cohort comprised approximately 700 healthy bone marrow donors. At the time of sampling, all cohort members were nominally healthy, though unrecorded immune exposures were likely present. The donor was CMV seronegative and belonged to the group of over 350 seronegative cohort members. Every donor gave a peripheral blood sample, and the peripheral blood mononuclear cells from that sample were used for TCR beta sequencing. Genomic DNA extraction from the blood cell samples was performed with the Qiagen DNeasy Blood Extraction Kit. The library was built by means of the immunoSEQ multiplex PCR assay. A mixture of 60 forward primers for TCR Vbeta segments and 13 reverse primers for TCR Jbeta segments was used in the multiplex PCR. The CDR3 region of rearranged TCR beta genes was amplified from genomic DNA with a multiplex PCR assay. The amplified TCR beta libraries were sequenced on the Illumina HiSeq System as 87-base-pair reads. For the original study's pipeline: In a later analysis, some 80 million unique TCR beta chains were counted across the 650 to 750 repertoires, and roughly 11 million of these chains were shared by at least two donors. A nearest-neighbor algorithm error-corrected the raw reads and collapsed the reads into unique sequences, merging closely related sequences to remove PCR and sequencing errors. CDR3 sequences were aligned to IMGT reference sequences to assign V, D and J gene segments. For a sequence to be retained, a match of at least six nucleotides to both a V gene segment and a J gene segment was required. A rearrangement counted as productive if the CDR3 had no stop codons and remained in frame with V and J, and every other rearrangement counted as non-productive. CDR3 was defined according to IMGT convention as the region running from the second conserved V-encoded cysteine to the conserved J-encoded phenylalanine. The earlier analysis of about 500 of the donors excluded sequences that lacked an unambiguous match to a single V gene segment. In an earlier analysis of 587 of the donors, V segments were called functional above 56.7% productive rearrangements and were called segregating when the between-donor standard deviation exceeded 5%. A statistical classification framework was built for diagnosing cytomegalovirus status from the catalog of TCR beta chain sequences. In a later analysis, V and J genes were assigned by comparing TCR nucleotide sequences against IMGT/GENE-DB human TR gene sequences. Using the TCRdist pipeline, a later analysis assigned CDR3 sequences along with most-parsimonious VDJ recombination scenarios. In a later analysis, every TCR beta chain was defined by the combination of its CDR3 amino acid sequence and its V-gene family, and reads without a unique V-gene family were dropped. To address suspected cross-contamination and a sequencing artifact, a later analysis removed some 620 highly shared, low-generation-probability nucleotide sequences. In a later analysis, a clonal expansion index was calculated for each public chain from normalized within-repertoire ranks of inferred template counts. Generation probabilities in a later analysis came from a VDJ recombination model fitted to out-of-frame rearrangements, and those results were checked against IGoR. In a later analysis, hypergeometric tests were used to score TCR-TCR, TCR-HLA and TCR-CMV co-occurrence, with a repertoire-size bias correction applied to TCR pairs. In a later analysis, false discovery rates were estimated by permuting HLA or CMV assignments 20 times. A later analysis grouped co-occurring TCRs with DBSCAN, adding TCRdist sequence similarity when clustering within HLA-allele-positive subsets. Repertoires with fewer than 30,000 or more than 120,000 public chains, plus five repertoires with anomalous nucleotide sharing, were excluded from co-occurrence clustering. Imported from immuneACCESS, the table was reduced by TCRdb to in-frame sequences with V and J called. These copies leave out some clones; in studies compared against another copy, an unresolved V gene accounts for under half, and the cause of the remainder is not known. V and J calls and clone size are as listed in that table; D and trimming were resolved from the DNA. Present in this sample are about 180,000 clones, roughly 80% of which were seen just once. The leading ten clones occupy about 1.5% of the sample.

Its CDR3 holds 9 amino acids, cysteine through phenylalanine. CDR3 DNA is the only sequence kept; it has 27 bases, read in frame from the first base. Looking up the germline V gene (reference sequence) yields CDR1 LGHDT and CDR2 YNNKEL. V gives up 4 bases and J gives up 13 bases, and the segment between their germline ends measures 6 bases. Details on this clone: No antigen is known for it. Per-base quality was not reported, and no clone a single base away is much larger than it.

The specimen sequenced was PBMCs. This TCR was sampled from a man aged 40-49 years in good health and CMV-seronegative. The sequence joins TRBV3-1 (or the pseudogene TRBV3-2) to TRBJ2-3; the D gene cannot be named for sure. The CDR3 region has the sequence CASSRVKYF. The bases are TGTGCCAGCAGCCGTGTAAAGTATTTT.